These T cell receptor beta chains were read from a single sample in a study of T cell changes during pregnancy in multiple sclerosis. Assay: immunoSEQ multiplex PCR; the TCRdb copy retains only in-frame clones and omits some. This table has around 57,000 clones, about 90% appearing once. The sample consisted of peripheral blood, taken in the first trimester of pregnancy. These receptors all come from a female donor in good health, enrolled as a control in a pregnancy study. Each CDR3 is given with its conserved first and last residue. D genes are given only for firm matches. Clone size appears in some rows only: once, few, many, or a class for an expanded clone.

j_call v_call clone_size d_call cdr3_aa cdr3_nt
TRBJ2-2 TRBV11-3 - - CASSLGLWGPSTGELFF TGTGCCAGCAGCTTAGGTCTTTGGGGGCCGAGCACCGGGGAGCTGTTTTTT
TRBJ1-1 TRBV6-5 once - CASSLQPLNTEAFF TGTGCCAGCAGTTTACAGCCTTTGAACACTGAAGCTTTCTTT
TRBJ2-3 TRBV7-6 - - CASSSPPLSAEGTDTQYF TGTGCCAGCAGCTCCCCCCCTCTGTCGGCGGAGGGCACAGATACGCAGTATTTT
TRBJ2-7 TRBV2 - - CASSVGGYEQYF TGTGCCAGCAGTGTTGGAGGGTACGAGCAGTACTTC
TRBJ2-7 TRBV10-3 - - CAINPPHVAGAAYEQYF TGTGCCATCAATCCCCCCCATGTTGCGGGGGCCGCCTACGAGCAGTACTTC
TRBJ1-1 TRBV5-6 - - CASSLTGTEAFF TGTGCCAGCAGCTTGACGGGAACTGAAGCTTTCTTT
TRBJ1-4 TRBV7-9 - - CASSWGQPTNEKLFF TGTGCCAGCAGCTGGGGCCAGCCGACTAATGAAAAACTGTTTTTT
TRBJ2-1 TRBV27 - - CASSFGGSYNEQFF TGTGCCAGCAGTTTCGGGGGTTCCTACAATGAGCAGTTCTTC
TRBJ1-2 TRBV7-9 - TRBD1 CASSLGGERDSSF TGTGCCAGCAGCTTAGGAGGAGAACGGGACAGCTCCTTC
TRBJ1-1 TRBV19 - - CASSIIAGWTEAFF TGTGCCAGTAGTATTATCGCAGGGTGGACTGAAGCTTTCTTT
TRBJ1-4 TRBV4-1 - - CASSQVGSGTTNEKLFF TGCGCCAGCAGCCAAGTGGGTTCGGGAACAACTAATGAAAAACTGTTTTTT
TRBJ1-1 TRBV13 - - CASSLAGVNTEAFF TGTGCCAGCAGCTTAGCAGGGGTTAACACTGAAGCTTTCTTT
TRBJ2-7 TRBV30 - - CALGQFQSRQYF TGTGCCTTAGGACAGTTCCAGAGTAGGCAGTACTTC
TRBJ2-1 TRBV15 - - CATSREGLPYNEQFF TGTGCCACCAGCAGAGAGGGGCTACCCTACAATGAGCAGTTCTTC
TRBJ2-7 TRBV29-1 - - CSVEQVSSEQYF TGCAGCGTTGAGCAGGTGTCCTCCGAGCAGTACTTC
TRBJ2-3 TRBV19 - - CATSGLSTDTQYF TGTGCCACCTCGGGACTCAGCACAGATACGCAGTATTTT
TRBJ2-2 TRBV25-1 - TRBD1 CASSAGQGSTGELFF TGTGCCAGCAGTGCGGGACAGGGGAGCACCGGGGAGCTGTTTTTT
TRBJ1-5 TRBV27 - - CASSFSGNQPQHF TGTGCCAGCAGTTTCAGCGGCAATCAGCCCCAGCATTTT
TRBJ1-3 TRBV5-6 - TRBD1 CASSSTGGGNTIYF TGTGCCAGCAGCTCGACAGGGGGAGGAAACACCATATATTTT
TRBJ1-4 TRBV19 once - CASSIEGAVRFEKLFF TGTGCCAGTAGTATAGAAGGGGCCGTGAGGTTTGAAAAACTGTTTTTT
TRBJ1-2 TRBV5-1 - - CASSLVEGGSYGYTF TGCGCCAGCAGCTTGGTGGAGGGAGGTAGCTATGGCTACACCTTC
TRBJ2-1 TRBV19 - - CASSIDLETEQFF TGTGCCAGTAGTATAGATCTAGAAACTGAGCAGTTCTTC
TRBJ1-2 TRBV7-8 - TRBD1 CASSSRGAVSGYTF TGTGCCAGCAGCTCCAGGGGGGCCGTTTCTGGCTACACCTTC
TRBJ2-6 TRBV7-2 - - CASSLGVSVLRSGANVLTF TGTGCCAGCAGCTTAGGAGTTAGCGTGCTACGATCTGGGGCCAACGTCCTGACTTTC
TRBJ2-7 TRBV6-6 - TRBD1 CASSPMTGSSSYEQYF TGTGCCAGCAGTCCAATGACAGGGTCGAGCTCCTACGAGCAGTACTTC